The 3 T cell receptor beta chains below come from one sample, sequenced in a study of blood T cell repertoires in COVID-19. Profiling relied on immunoSEQ multiplex PCR, and the TCRdb table lists in-frame clones only, not all of them. The data show roughly 180,000 clones, approximately 86% seen once. Sequencing was done on a sample of PBMCs or T cells enriched from blood (not recorded which). Receptors were obtained from a man aged 55 to 69 who had recovered from COVID-19.

The rearrangement joins TRBV6-1 to TRBJ1-5; D gene uncertain. CDR3 size: 15 residues. The germline V gene has CDR1 MNHNS and CDR2 SASEGT. Trimming removed 0 bases from V and 1 base from J, with 7 bases in between. The CDR3 DNA sequence: TGTGCCAGCAGTGAAGCTGGCGGAAGCAATCAGCCCCAGCATTTT. Protein: CASSEAGGSNQPQHF.

This clone was detected only once. The rearrangement joins TRBV18 to TRBJ2-3; 9 bases agree with TRBD2. Trimming took 2 bases from V and 5 from J; bases not matched to a gene: 5. CDR3 length equals 15 residues. Looked up from germline, CDR1 is KGHSH and CDR2 is LQKENI. CDR3 residues: CASSPLAGVGDTQYF. For the CDR3, the DNA is TGTGCCAGCTCACCATTAGCGGGAGTCGGAGATACGCAGTATTTT.

As DNA, the CDR3 is TGTGCCAGCCGACTCCCCGGAAGAGGGAATGAAAAACTGTTTTTT. Translating it yields CASRLPGRGNEKLFF. The V call is TRBV28, the J call TRBJ1-4, with unresolved D. The CDR3 runs to 15 residues. The V end was cut by 8 bases, the J end by 5 bases, with 18 bases between. Germline V lookup: CDR1 MDHEN, CDR2 SYDVKM.